The sequence of this TCR beta chain was determined in a study of cytomegalovirus exposure and HLA in healthy donors. Study-wide points: The authors later found TCR association rates varying by HLA locus, with DRB1 most and HLA-C fewest. For most TCR sequences rarity was the rule, although some public TCRs occurred in many donors. Common viral pathogens (according to a later analysis) appeared linked to several of the most significant clusters.

V was pared by 3 bases and J by 4 bases, with 9 bases between. The CDR3 runs 14 residues. CDR1 and CDR2 (germline): MRHNA, SNTAGT. Vbeta (60) and Jbeta (13) primers were used in the PCR. The protocol was immunoSEQ multiplex PCR, while the TCRdb copy is restricted to in-frame clones and leaves out a portion. The sample has about 130,000 clones. With respect to this clone: Antigen specificity is unknown.

The chain has TRBV6-4 and TRBJ2-2, with D possibly being TRBD1 (5 bases). This TCR came from a woman aged 55-69 years in good health and CMV-seronegative. The sample was PBMCs. The CDR3 DNA follows: TGTGCCAGCAGTGAAGGGGTGAGCACCGGGGAGCTGTTTTTT. Protein sequence: CASSEGVSTGELFF.